The next 12 T cell receptor beta chains were all read from a single sample in a study of human T cells and chemical hapten exposure. Sample time point: patch test 1, 2 weeks after DPC sensitization. The sample's treatment: therapeutic diphenylcyclopropenone sensitization with weekly scalp DPC. MiXCR was run by TCRdb on the RACE reads, yielding one entry per CDR3 protein. The repertoire includes about 100,000 distinct CDR3 sequences, about 10% of them detected once, and around 3.5% sits in the top ten. The sequenced sample was whole blood, obtained in connection with sensitization to the hapten diphenylcyclopropenone (DPC). Every receptor here comes from a woman between 40 and 50 years old with alopecia areata. Some clones in this sample may be carry-over from other donors' samples.

The chain carries TRBV28 and TRBJ2-7, with TRBD2 identical over 10 bases. The germline V gene has CDR1 MDHEN and CDR2 SYDVKM. The trim removed 4 bases at V and 2 bases at J, leaving 11 bases unmatched. The length of the CDR3 is 17 residues. Written as DNA, the CDR3 is TGTGCCAGCAGTTATGTAGTAGCGGGAGGAGGAGCCTACGAGCAGTACTTC. Amino acids: CASSYVVAGGGAYEQYF.

This clonotype occurred a few times. CDR3 sequence (DNA): TGTGCCAGCAGTTCCCTGGGGACAACGCCCCAGACCCAGTACTTC. Translation: CASSSLGTTPQTQYF. This chain joins TRBV28 and TRBJ2-5, with D maybe TRBD1 (6 bases). The CDR3 extends over 15 amino acids. V was cut by 4 bases and J by 6 bases, with 18 bases left in between. The V gene's germline CDR1 is MDHEN and CDR2 SYDVKM.

Note on this clonotype: Mismatch with germline at one junction end may stem from a read error. The chain links TRBV12-3 or TRBV12-4 to TRBJ1-5; no clear D. CDR3 length: 14 residues. The CDR3 DNA reads TGTGTCAGCAGTTGGAAACTAAGCAATCAGCCCCAGCATTTT. The encoded protein is CVSSWKLSNQPQHF.

With regard to this clonotype: Just one base apart from a much larger clone, this may be a read error. This chain joins TRBV6-2 or TRBV6-3 and TRBJ1-2; D not certain. Germline loops: CDR1 MNHEY, CDR2 SVGEGT. The CDR3 has 11 amino acids. Here the CDR3 reads CATSRNYGYTF. CDR3 bases: TGTGCCACCAGTCGTAACTATGGCTACACCTTC.

This clonotype has a count of ten or more. The rearrangement joins TRBV25-1 to TRBJ2-2, with D possibly TRBD2 on 6 matching bases. Germline CDR1 is MGHDK and CDR2 is SYGVNS. This CDR3 has 14 amino acids. Trimming took 6 bases from V and 3 from J, leaving 11 bases between them. This chain's CDR3 is CASRGPGDTGELFF. Here the CDR3 DNA reads TGTGCCAGCAGGGGGCCGGGAGACACCGGGGAGCTGTTTTTT. The whole variable domain, filled in from reference TRBV25-1 and TRBJ2-2, reads EADIYQTPRYLVIGTGKKITLECSQTMGHDKMYWYQQDPGMELHLIHYSYGVNSTEKGDLSSESTVSRIRTEHFPLTLESARPSHTSQYLCASRGPGDTGELFFGEGSRLTVL.

There are a few counts of this clonotype. The chain carries TRBV20-1 and TRBJ1-5; D gene uncertain. This CDR3 has 13 amino acids. With 6 bases removed from V and 2 bases from J, the gap between germline ends came to 11 bases. CDR1 DFQATT and CDR2 SNEGSKA come from the germline V gene (reference sequence). In nucleotides, the CDR3 is TGCAGTGCCAAGGACGGAGGCAATCAGCCCCAGCATTTT. It yields the protein CSAKDGGNQPQHF.

This clonotype was counted between two and nine times. The junction differs from germline at one of its ends, possibly a read error. J is TRBJ1-5 and V is TRBV15, with unresolved D. Germline CDR1 is LNHNV and CDR2 is YYDKDF (reference sequence). This CDR3 has 18 residues. DNA of the CDR3: TGTGCCACCAGCAGAGATGCGAACATATCGCCGGGCTCGTCAGCCCCAGCATTT. As protein: CATSRDANISPGSSAPAF. Drawing the rest from reference TRBV15 and TRBJ1-5, the complete variable domain is DAMVIQNPRYQVTQFGKPVTLSCSQTLNHNVMYWYQQKSSQAPKLLFHYYDKDFNNEADTPDNFQSRRPNTSFCFLDIRSPGLGDTAMYLCATSRDANISPGSSAPAFGDGTRLSIL.

This clonotype was seen just once. A read error is possible here, since a much larger clone lies one base away. This chain joins TRBV6-2 or TRBV6-3 and TRBJ2-1; no clear D. The CDR3 consists of 15 residues. Germline V gene sequence: CDR1 MNHEY, CDR2 SVGEGT. CDR3 in amino acids: CASSYGRSSYNEQSF. The CDR3 DNA follows: TGTGCCAGCAGTTACGGGCGGAGCTCCTACAATGAGCAGTCCTTC.

Remarks on this clonotype: A much larger clone differs from this one at a single base, so this may be a read error. The chain links TRBV4-3 to TRBJ2-7; D could derive from TRBD1 or TRBD2 (5 bases each). Germline CDR1 is LGHNA and CDR2 is YSLEER. The CDR3 consists of 15 residues. The CDR3 is CASNQEGSRSYEQYF. The CDR3 bases are TGCGCCAGCAACCAAGAGGGGTCCCGCTCCTACGAGCAGTACTTC.

This clonotype showed up many times. The rearrangement links TRBV28 to TRBJ2-2; tentatively, D is TRBD2 (5 bases). Deletions cut 5 bases from V and 4 bases from J, with 14 bases between. Germline-derived CDR1 and CDR2 are MDHEN and SYDVKM. CDR3 size: 15 residues. DNA for the CDR3: TGTGCCAGCAGTCCCTCCGGGATACTCACCGGGGAGCTGTTTTTT. Amino acid sequence: CASSPSGILTGELFF. Full variable domain (remainder filled in from reference TRBV28 and TRBJ2-2): DVKVTQSSRYLVKRTGEKVFLECVQDMDHENMFWYRQDPGLGLRLIYFSYDVKMKEKGDIPEGYSVSREKKERFSLILESASTNQTSMYLCASSPSGILTGELFFGEGSRLTVL.

The gene calls are TRBV27 and TRBJ1-4, with D tentatively TRBD1 (6 bases). Germline-derived CDR1 and CDR2 are MNHEY and SMNVEV (reference sequence). This CDR3 region has 14 residues. V lost 2 bases and J lost 8, with 12 bases in between. DNA of the CDR3: TGTGCCAGCAGTTTAACGGGACAAAGCGAAAAACTGTTTTTT. It codes for CASSLTGQSEKLFF.

This clonotype was detected ten times or more. The V call is TRBV30, the J call TRBJ2-1; a possible D gene is TRBD1 (6 bases). The CDR3 has 15 amino acids. V lost 0 bases and J lost 6, with 15 bases in between. Germline V gene data show CDR1 as GTSNPN and CDR2 as SVGIG (reference sequence). The CDR3 DNA reads TGTGCCTGGAGTGTACAGGGCGGCAGGGGCAATGAGCAGTTCTTC. It codes for CAWSVQGGRGNEQFF.